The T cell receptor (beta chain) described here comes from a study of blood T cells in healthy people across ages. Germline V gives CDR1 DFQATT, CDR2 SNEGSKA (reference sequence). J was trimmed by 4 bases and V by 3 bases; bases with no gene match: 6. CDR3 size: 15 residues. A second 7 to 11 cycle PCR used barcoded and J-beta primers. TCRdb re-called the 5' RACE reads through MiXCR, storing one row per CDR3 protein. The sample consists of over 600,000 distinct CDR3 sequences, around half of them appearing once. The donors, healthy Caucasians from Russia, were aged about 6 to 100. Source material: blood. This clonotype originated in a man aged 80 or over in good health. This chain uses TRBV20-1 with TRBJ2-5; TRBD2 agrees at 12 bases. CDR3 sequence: CSARPTSGSVETQYF. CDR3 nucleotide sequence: TGCAGTGCTAGGCCGACTAGCGGGAGTGTAGAGACCCAGTACTTC.